One sample yielded the 16 T cell receptor beta chains listed below, sequenced in a study of cytomegalovirus exposure and HLA in healthy donors. Researchers ran the PCR with 60 Vbeta and 13 Jbeta primers. Clones were sequenced by immunoSEQ multiplex PCR, and TCRdb holds only the in-frame ones, with some missing. Of approximately 140,000 clones listed, roughly 78% are singletons. The source material was PBMCs. Source of these receptors: a man aged 50 to 60 in good health and CMV-seropositive.

The V call is TRBV5-4, the J call TRBJ2-5, with TRBD2 as a possible D gene (5 bases). Germline loops: CDR1 SGHNT, CDR2 YYREEE (reference sequence). The V gene lost 2 bases and the J gene lost 1 base, with 12 bases spanning the gap. This CDR3 is built from 15 residues. The CDR3 protein is CASSLPLRGQETQYF. In DNA form, the CDR3 reads TGTGCCAGCAGCTTACCCCTTCGGGGCCAAGAGACCCAGTACTTC.

The chain employs TRBV6-1 and TRBJ2-5; TRBD2 is a possible D gene (6 bases). CDR1 is MNHNS and CDR2 is SASEGT in the germline V gene. The CDR3 covers 16 residues. The ends were cut back, 3 bases at V and 1 base at J, with 15 bases in the middle. CDR3 region: CASSEDRGSLQETQYF. The DNA for the CDR3 is TGTGCCAGCAGTGAGGACCGGGGGAGTCTCCAAGAGACCCAGTACTTC.

The J gene is TRBJ2-3, the V gene TRBV11-2, with a weak D call TRBD1 (6 bases). V dropped 5 bases and J dropped 0 bases, with 15 bases sitting between them. CDR3 length: 16 residues. Germline V lookup: CDR1 SGHAT, CDR2 FQNNGV. The CDR3 reads CASSQGLAQSTDTQYF. Here the CDR3 DNA reads TGTGCCAGCAGCCAGGGGCTAGCCCAAAGCACAGATACGCAGTATTTT.

The V and J genes are TRBV28 and TRBJ2-7; the D gene is possibly TRBD2 (5 bases). This CDR3 comprises 15 residues. From germline, CDR1 is MDHEN and CDR2 SYDVKM. The V gene lost 3 bases and the J gene lost 1 base, with 13 bases spanning the gap. The CDR3 DNA reads as TGTGCCAGCAGTTTCGGAGGTTATAGGTCCTACGAGCAGTACTTC. This sequence encodes CASSFGGYRSYEQYF.

The chain joins TRBV6-1 to TRBJ1-4; no clear D gene. Trimming took 5 bases from V and 3 from J, leaving 4 bases between them. CDR3 length equals 12 residues. In germline, CDR1 is MNHNS, CDR2 SASEGT. CDR3 loop: CASSQANEKLFF. The CDR3 DNA sequence: TGTGCCAGCAGTCAGGCTAATGAAAAACTGTTTTTT.

The sample holds a few counts of this clone. The J gene is TRBJ2-3, the V gene TRBV28; D might be TRBD2 (5 bases). Germline V CDR1 and CDR2: MDHEN, SYDVKM. Trimming pared 5 bases from V and 6 bases from J, leaving 18 bases between. The CDR3 has 15 amino acids. This CDR3 is CASSPPSGLTDTQYF. CDR3 bases: TGTGCCAGCAGTCCACCGAGCGGACTCACCGATACGCAGTATTTT.

This rearrangement joins TRBV28 to TRBJ2-5; D may be TRBD1 (6 bases). V gave up 4 bases and J gave up 0 bases, with 12 bases separating them. The germline V gene encodes CDR1 MDHEN and CDR2 SYDVKM. The CDR3 contains 15 residues. The CDR3 here is CASSSGAAYQETQYF. CDR3 nucleotide sequence: TGTGCCAGCAGTTCAGGGGCCGCGTACCAAGAGACCCAGTACTTC.

The chain couples TRBV14 to TRBJ2-4; D not resolved. The CDR3 contains 16 residues. The ends were cut back, 4 bases at V and 0 bases at J, with 13 bases in the middle. CDR1 is SGHDN and CDR2 is FVKESK in the germline V gene. CDR3 in DNA: TGTGCCAGCAGCCCATCCTCGCGGTTAGCCAAAAACATTCAGTACTTC. Its translation: CASSPSSRLAKNIQYF.

The chain has TRBV18 and TRBJ1-2; a possible D gene is TRBD1 (6 bases). V gave up 3 bases and J gave up 0 bases, with 17 bases separating them. This CDR3 has 17 amino acids. Germline values: CDR1 KGHSH, CDR2 LQKENI. Written as DNA, the CDR3 is TGTGCCAGCTCACCTGATCCGGACAGAGATGCTAACTATGGCTACACCTTC. It translates to CASSPDPDRDANYGYTF.

The V call is TRBV6-1, the J call TRBJ2-1; D not resolved. The CDR3 totals 13 residues. Germline V lookup: CDR1 MNHNS, CDR2 SASEGT. The V end was cut by 6 bases, the J end by 6 bases, with 12 bases between. CDR3 sequence reads: CASSRHESNEQFF. In nucleotides, the CDR3 is TGTGCCAGCAGCCGACACGAAAGCAATGAGCAGTTCTTC.

The chain combines TRBV7-8 with TRBJ1-5; TRBD1 is a possible D gene (5 bases). From germline, CDR1 is SGHVS and CDR2 FQNEAQ. Trimming pared 5 bases from V and 2 bases from J, leaving 13 bases between. This CDR3 contains 15 residues. The CDR3 spells CASSRGTGGNQPQHF. DNA of the CDR3: TGTGCCAGCAGCCGTGGTACAGGAGGCAATCAGCCCCAGCATTTT.

The J gene is TRBJ2-2, the V gene TRBV10-3, with a possible D match to TRBD1 (6 bases). Germline CDR1 ENHRY, CDR2 SYGVKD. Between the trimmed V and J ends, which lost 0 bases and 2 bases, there was a span of 10 bases. This CDR3 comprises 16 residues. The CDR3 protein is CAISESPGVNTGELFF. In DNA, the CDR3 is TGTGCCATCAGTGAGTCCCCAGGGGTAAACACCGGGGAGCTGTTTTTT.

The rearrangement uses TRBV5-6 and TRBJ1-5, with 10 nucleotides matching TRBD1. The germline CDR1 and CDR2 sequences are SGHDT and YYEEEE. The CDR3 totals 15 residues. Trimming removed 4 bases from V and 4 bases from J; junction bases left unmatched: 5. The CDR3 spells CASSPGQGRNQPQHF. The CDR3 nucleotides read TGTGCCAGCAGCCCGGGACAGGGGCGTAATCAGCCCCAGCATTTT.

This rearrangement joins TRBV5-1 to TRBJ2-5, with D possibly TRBD2 on 6 matching bases. The CDR3 sequence is 13 residues long. With 4 bases removed from V and 5 bases from J, the gap between germline ends came to 12 bases. The germline gives CDR1 SGHRS, CDR2 YFSETQ. In nucleotides, the CDR3 is TGCGCCAGCAGCCCTAGGGGAGGCGAGACCCAGTACTTC. It yields the protein CASSPRGGETQYF.

The genes are TRBV6-6 and TRBJ1-5, with a weak D call TRBD1 (6 bases). This CDR3 is 14 amino acids long. Germline CDR1 is MNHNY and CDR2 is SVGAGI (reference sequence). Trimming removed 5 bases from V and 6 bases from J, with 14 bases in between. CDR3 DNA: TGTGCCAGCAGTCGCGGGGGCGCGTCTCAGCCCCAGCATTTT. This codes for CASSRGGASQPQHF.

This clone has just a few counts. The V gene is TRBV28, the J gene TRBJ1-4; TRBD1 aligns across 7 bases. The CDR3 contains 15 residues. The germline gives CDR1 MDHEN, CDR2 SYDVKM. Trimming at V came to 5 bases and at J to 3 bases, leaving 6 bases not matched to a gene. The CDR3 spells CASSTRQGANEKLFF. CDR3 in DNA: TGTGCCAGCAGTACCCGACAGGGAGCTAATGAAAAACTGTTTTTT.